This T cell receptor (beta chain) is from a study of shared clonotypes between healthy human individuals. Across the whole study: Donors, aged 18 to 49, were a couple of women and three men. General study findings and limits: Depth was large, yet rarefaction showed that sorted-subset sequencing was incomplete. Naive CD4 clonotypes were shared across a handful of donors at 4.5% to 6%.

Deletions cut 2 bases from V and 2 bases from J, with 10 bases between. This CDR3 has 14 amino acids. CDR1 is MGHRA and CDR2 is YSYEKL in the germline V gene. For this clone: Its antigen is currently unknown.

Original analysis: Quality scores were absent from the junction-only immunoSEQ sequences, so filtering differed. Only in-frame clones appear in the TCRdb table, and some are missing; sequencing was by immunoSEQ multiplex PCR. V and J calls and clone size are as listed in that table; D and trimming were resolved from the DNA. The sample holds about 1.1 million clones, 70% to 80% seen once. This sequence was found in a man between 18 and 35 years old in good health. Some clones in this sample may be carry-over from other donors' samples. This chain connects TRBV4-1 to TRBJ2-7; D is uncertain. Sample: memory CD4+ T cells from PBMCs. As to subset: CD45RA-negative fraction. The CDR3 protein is CASSQTFGPYEQYF. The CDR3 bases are TGCGCCAGCAGCCAAACGTTCGGGCCCTACGAGCAGTACTTC.